The 25 T cell receptor beta chains reported below all come from one sample, sequenced in a study of T cells after yellow fever vaccination. TCRdb independently ran MiXCR on the 5' RACE reads; one entry per CDR3 protein. Seen here are about 170,000 distinct CDR3 sequences, about 10% observed once, and the top ten hold 35% to 40%. Sequenced here: CD8+ T cells sorted from PBMCs, sampled 15 days after the yellow fever booster vaccination. The source is a man younger than 30 who received the YFV17D yellow fever vaccine.

The table lists this clonotype with a few counts. The chain links TRBV12-3 or TRBV12-4 to TRBJ2-7; no reliable D call. Trimming left V 3 bases short and J 5 bases short, with 17 bases between. CDR3 length: 15 amino acids. The CDR3 protein is CASSLSSFRLDEQYF. The CDR3, as DNA: TGTGCCAGCAGTTTGTCGAGCTTCCGGCTTGACGAGCAGTACTTC.

The rearrangement joins TRBV15 to TRBJ2-3; the match to TRBD2 covers 9 bases. This CDR3 has 17 residues. Germline CDR1 reads LNHNV; CDR2 reads YYDKDF (reference sequence). V dropped 0 bases and J dropped 11; count of bases not matched to a gene: 15. The CDR3 reads CATSRELPSGASAEQYF. CDR3 DNA: TGTGCCACCAGCAGAGAACTCCCTAGCGGGGCGTCGGCGGAGCAGTATTTT.

This clonotype was counted only a few times. The chain recombines TRBV6-5 with TRBJ2-7, with TRBD1 identical over 10 bases. The CDR3 runs 16 residues. Trimming took 1 base from V and 3 from J; bases not matched to a gene: 6. Per germline, CDR1 MNHEY and CDR2 SVGAGI. This chain's CDR3 is CASSYYGDRGFYEQYF. CDR3 coding DNA: TGTGCCAGCAGTTACTATGGGGACAGGGGCTTCTACGAGCAGTACTTC.

This clonotype was seen only a few times. The chain uses TRBV4-1 and TRBJ2-3; 9 bases align to TRBD2. The CDR3 contains 15 residues. J lost 3 bases, V lost 4 bases, and 5 bases had no gene match. Germline V gene data show CDR1 as MGHRA and CDR2 as YSYEKL. The CDR3 loop is CASSRASGDTDTQYF. The CDR3 DNA follows: TGCGCCAGCAGCCGAGCTAGCGGGGATACAGATACGCAGTATTTT.

A few counts support this clonotype. The chain employs TRBV28 and TRBJ2-5; possibly TRBD1 for D (6 bases). V was trimmed by 4 bases and J by 1 base, leaving 10 bases between them. CDR3 length: 14 residues. Germline V CDR1 and CDR2: MDHEN, SYDVKM. The CDR3 here is CASSSPGAQETQYF. The CDR3 DNA is TGTGCCAGCAGTTCTCCAGGGGCCCAAGAGACCCAGTACTTC.

V gene TRBV7-9 combines with J gene TRBJ2-5, with TRBD2 matching over 10 bases. This CDR3 is 14 amino acids long. V was clipped by 1 base and J by 4 bases; unmatched bases: 0. Germline values: CDR1 SEHNR, CDR2 FQNEAQ (reference sequence). The CDR3 nucleotides are TGTGCCAGCAGCTTAGTAGCGGGAGGAGAGACCCAGTACTTC. Translation: CASSLVAGGETQYF. Using reference TRBV7-9 and TRBJ2-5 for the parts outside the CDR3, the full variable domain is DTGVSQNPRHKITKRGQNVTFRCDPISEHNRLYWYRQTLGQGPEFLTYFQNEAQLEKSRLLSDRFSAERPKGSFSTLEIQRTEQGDSAMYLCASSLVAGGETQYFGPGTRLLVL.

In this sample, this clonotype turned up many times. The chain is built from TRBV7-9 and TRBJ2-7; tentatively, D is TRBD2 (5 bases). Germline CDR1 SEHNR, CDR2 FQNEAQ (reference sequence). This CDR3 is built from 14 residues. V was pared by 4 bases and J by 7 bases, with 17 bases between. The CDR3 DNA reads as TGTGCCAGCAGCTGGCTCCCGGGGATTTGGGAGCAGTACTTC. Translation: CASSWLPGIWEQYF.

This clonotype was counted once. V gene TRBV6-5 combines with J gene TRBJ1-1; 8 nucleotides agree with TRBD1. The CDR3 runs 15 residues. The germline CDR1 and CDR2 sequences are MNHEY and SVGAGI. V gave up 5 bases and J gave up 2 bases; unmatched junction bases: 7. Here the CDR3 DNA reads TGTGCCAGCAGTAACCAGGGGGCCTTTAACACTGAAGCTTTCTTT. Translated, it gives CASSNQGAFNTEAFF.

This clonotype was seen only a few times. The chain combines TRBV2 with TRBJ1-3; maybe TRBD1 (6 bases). CDR1 is SNHLY and CDR2 is FYNNEI in the germline V gene. CDR3 size: 15 residues. V dropped 5 bases and J dropped 0 bases, with 11 bases sitting between them. Here the CDR3 reads CASSPTGPSGNTIYF. The CDR3 DNA sequence: TGTGCCAGCAGTCCGACAGGACCCTCTGGAAACACCATATATTTT.

This clonotype has just a few counts. The V and J genes are TRBV9 and TRBJ2-1; no definite D call. This CDR3 contains 16 residues. V was clipped by 0 bases and J by 8 bases, with 18 bases between them. Germline lookup yields CDR1 SGDLS and CDR2 YYNGEE. This chain's CDR3 is CASSVGSVGSWYEQFF. The CDR3 region has the DNA TGTGCCAGCAGCGTAGGATCGGTGGGTAGCTGGTATGAGCAGTTCTTC.

This clonotype has a handful of counts. V is TRBV29-1 and J is TRBJ2-2; D call uncertain. V shed 0 bases and J shed 7 bases, with 9 bases lying between them. Germline-derived CDR1 and CDR2 are SQVTM and ANQGSEA. This CDR3 spans 13 amino acids. The CDR3: CSVEDAAGGELFF. In nucleotides, the CDR3 is TGCAGCGTTGAAGATGCTGCAGGCGGGGAGCTGTTTTTT.

This clonotype was recorded a few times. This chain uses TRBV12-3 or TRBV12-4 with TRBJ1-1, with 7 bases lining up with TRBD1. CDR3 length: 16 amino acids. After removal of 6 bases from V and 4 bases from J, the junction contained 14 bases not matched to a gene. The chain's CDR3 is CASSTNRGGGSTEAFF. The DNA of the CDR3 is TGTGCCAGCAGCACCAACAGGGGCGGGGGATCCACTGAAGCTTTCTTT.

V is TRBV6-5 and J is TRBJ1-1; D not certain. Trimming shortened V by 6 bases and J by 0 bases, and 5 bases separated the two germline ends. Germline lookup yields CDR1 MNHEY and CDR2 SVGAGI. The CDR3 covers 12 residues. The CDR3 reads CASRNLNTEAFF. The CDR3 DNA reads as TGTGCCAGCAGAAACCTGAACACTGAAGCTTTCTTT.

The chain employs TRBV4-1 and TRBJ1-4, with unresolved D. V was shortened by 0 bases and J by 6 bases, with 14 bases between the two germline ends. The CDR3 runs 16 residues. Germline CDR1 reads MGHRA; CDR2 reads YSYEKL. The CDR3 spells CASSQDAPIGDEKLFF. In nucleotides, the CDR3 is TGCGCCAGCAGCCAAGATGCCCCGATTGGGGATGAAAAACTGTTTTTT.

The chain is built from TRBV7-8 and TRBJ2-1; 9 bases agree with TRBD2. The CDR3 length is 15 residues. J lost 5 bases, V lost 1 base, and 3 bases had no gene match. Germline-derived CDR1 and CDR2 are SGHVS and FQNEAQ. The CDR3 loop is CASSLGGLAHNEQFF. In DNA, the CDR3 is TGTGCCAGCAGCTTAGGTGGACTAGCGCACAATGAGCAGTTCTTC. Full variable domain (rest looked up from reference TRBV7-8 and TRBJ2-1): GAGVSQSPRYKVAKRGQDVALRCDPISGHVSLFWYQQALGQGPEFLTYFQNEAQLDKSGLPSDRFFAERPEGSVSTLKIQRTQQEDSAVYLCASSLGGLAHNEQFFGPGTRLTVL.

This chain joins TRBV27 and TRBJ2-3, with D possibly matching TRBD1 (6 bases). The germline gives CDR1 MNHEY, CDR2 SMNVEV (reference sequence). The CDR3 has 14 residues. V shed 5 bases and J shed 5 bases, with 14 bases lying between them. CDR3 DNA: TGTGCCAGCAGTCTCGTTACAGGGTTAGATACGCAGTATTTT. It codes for CASSLVTGLDTQYF.

This clonotype was seen a few times. The genes are TRBV30 and TRBJ2-7; 9 nucleotides align to TRBD1. With 5 bases clipped from V and 6 bases from J, the junction kept 11 bases outside the gene matches. CDR3 length: 14 residues. CDR1 GTSNPN and CDR2 SVGIG come from the germline V gene (reference sequence). The CDR3 DNA reads as TGTGCCTGGGAGAAGGGACAGGGATCCGCCGAGCAGTACTTC. Translating gives CAWEKGQGSAEQYF.

The chain has TRBV5-1 and TRBJ2-7; D is uncertain. Germline values: CDR1 SGHRS, CDR2 YFSETQ. The V end lost 0 bases, the J end lost 5 bases, and 6 bases lay between the germline ends. The CDR3 is 12 residues long. CDR3 DNA sequence: TGCGCCAGCAGCTTGGCAGGAGACGAGCAGTACGTC. Encoded protein: CASSLAGDEQYV.

This clonotype was recorded a few times. The chain employs TRBV5-1 and TRBJ2-7; a possible D gene is TRBD1 (7 bases). The CDR3 loop spans 14 amino acids. The V and J ends lost 6 bases and 2 bases respectively, with 15 bases between them. Germline CDR1 reads SGHRS; CDR2 reads YFSETQ. In DNA form, the CDR3 reads TGCGCCAGCACTCGCAGGGGGGCCCCCTACGAGCAGTACTTC. This encodes CASTRRGAPYEQYF.

This chain connects TRBV6-5 to TRBJ2-7; D is perhaps TRBD1 (5 bases). Germline CDR1 is MNHEY and CDR2 is SVGAGI. Trimming pared 6 bases from V and 3 bases from J, leaving 12 bases between. The CDR3 covers 13 residues. CDR3 residues: CASSELGDYEQYF. The CDR3 bases are TGTGCCAGCAGCGAGCTAGGGGACTACGAGCAGTACTTC.

The chain has TRBV4-3 and TRBJ2-3, with 9 positions matching TRBD2. CDR3 length: 16 amino acids. The V gene's germline CDR1 is LGHNA and CDR2 YSLEER. V lost 0 bases to trimming and J lost 1 base; unmatched junction nucleotides: 2. The CDR3 nucleotides are TGCGCCAGCAGCCAAGATCCTAGCGGGGGCACAGATACGCAGTATTTT. Its protein is CASSQDPSGGTDTQYF.

The chain joins TRBV6-2 or TRBV6-3 to TRBJ1-5; D call uncertain. V lost 6 bases and J lost 0, with 12 bases in between. CDR3 length equals 15 residues. Germline V gives CDR1 MNHEY, CDR2 SVGEGT. The chain's CDR3 is CASRNRRVSNQPQHF. The CDR3 nucleotides read TGTGCCAGCAGAAATAGACGCGTTAGCAATCAGCCCCAGCATTTT.

This clonotype was recorded a few times. This chain links TRBV27 with TRBJ1-5; tentative D call: TRBD1 (6 bases). The CDR3 sequence is 14 residues long. Germline V lookup: CDR1 MNHEY, CDR2 SMNVEV (reference sequence). V shed 4 bases and J shed 4 bases, with 11 bases lying between them. DNA for the CDR3: TGTGCCAGCAGTTCTTGGGGGACAAATCAGCCCCAGCATTTT. Its protein is CASSSWGTNQPQHF.

The table lists this clonotype with a few counts. CDR3 DNA: TGTGCCAGCAGTGAGTTACTACTGGGTGGGCACAATCAGCCCCAGCATTTT. This codes for CASSELLLGGHNQPQHF. The chain couples TRBV6-1 to TRBJ1-5; D gene uncertain. The length of the CDR3 is 17 residues. Germline V CDR1 and CDR2: MNHNS, SASEGT. Trimming cost V 3 bases and J 3 bases, with 18 bases left between them.

This clonotype was counted between two and nine times. The rearrangement joins TRBV6-2 or TRBV6-3 to TRBJ2-2; D is unresolved. Trimming took off 2 bases at V and 4 bases at J, with 14 bases between the two ends. The germline gives CDR1 MNHEY, CDR2 SVGEGT. The CDR3 consists of 16 residues. As DNA, the CDR3 is TGTGCCAGCAGTTACACGTTCGACCCGACCACCGGGGAGCTGTTTTTT. It specifies CASSYTFDPTTGELFF.